This T cell receptor beta chain was sequenced in a study of blood T cell repertoires in COVID-19. TCRdb's copy holds only in-frame clones and misses some; the assay was immunoSEQ multiplex PCR. The data hold over 130,000 clones, with roughly four fifths observed a single time. This clone has more than one count but fewer than ten. The CDR3 spans 13 residues. V dropped 5 bases and J dropped 4 bases, with 9 bases sitting between them. Per germline, CDR1 SGHTA and CDR2 FQGTGA. The TCR was taken from a woman aged 55-70 years with acute or convalescent COVID-19. The genes are TRBV7-3 and TRBJ2-1, with D unclear. The source material was peripheral blood. CDR3 nucleotides: TGTGCCAGCAGCCCGGGTTATTACAATGAGCAGTTCTTC. Its translation: CASSPGYYNEQFF.